This entry features one T cell receptor (beta chain) sequence. This clone was picked up a small number of times. Its antigen is currently not known. It has no much larger one-base neighbor in the sample; base qualities were not kept. The CDR3 has 12 amino acids, counting the end cysteine and phenylalanine. The DNA shown is the 36-base CDR3, in frame from base 1. Per the germline V gene (reference sequence), MNHEY is the CDR1 and SMNVEV is the CDR2. V is pared back by 6 bases and J by 6 bases, with 8 bases lying between the germline termini. The sample is drawn from a study of CD4 T cells in relation to SARS-CoV-2 and coronaviruses (dated by TCRdb to the early 2020s). Regarding the research as a whole: The ViraFEST assay cultured PBMCs with antigen for nine to ten days, then sequenced TCR beta CDR3s to find antigen-specific clonal expansions. An HIV-1 Nef peptide pool or a no-peptide culture served as the negative reference condition. A different, Illumina-based TCR-beta assay was used to sequence expansion assays from other donors in the study. The Adaptive Biotechnologies TCR-sequencing kit was used for samples from a few pre-COVID donors and for the naive versus memory experiments, whereas the other data were Illumina-based. At the level of individual TCR clonotypes, the study evaluated whether memory CD4+ T cells crossreact between the spike proteins of SARS-CoV-2 and those of common cold coronaviruses. HLA restriction was mapped for shared crossreactive spike epitopes using patient-derived lymphoblastoid cell lines.

General study outcomes and caveats: Around three fifths of donors had memory CD4+ clonotypes that crossrecognized SARS-CoV-2 and at least one common cold coronavirus spike. Small numbers of patients and of tested TCRs limited the study. Because no donor provided both pre-pandemic and post-infection samples, tracing the source of pre-existing responses was limited. Compared with monoreactive clones, crossreactive clones had significantly weaker SARS-CoV-2-driven expansion, a result consistent with antigenic imprinting. Crossreactivity analysis was centred on spike protein, so crossreactivity against other viral proteins was not assessed.

Library preparation was by the immunoSEQ multiplex PCR assay. Turning to the authors' computational methods: Preprocessing removed nonproductive sequences and CDR3s not starting with C, not ending with F or W, or shorter than 7 amino acids. Antigen-specific clonotypes were called with the MANAFEST web app, based on expansion relative to reference and other culture wells. A clone was considered positive if the clone showed significant expansion compared with the reference culture in 2 of 3 replicate wells at an FDR below 0.05. To be called positive, a clone also had to show significant expansion compared with every other tandem well and an odds ratio greater than 5. After three terminal residues were trimmed from each end, CDR3 homology was quantified as pairwise Levenshtein distance using the stringdist R package. TCRdb retrieved this table from immuneACCESS and kept in-frame rearrangements only. Not all clones are present; in checked studies, unresolved V genes account for under half, and no reason is known for the remainder. V, J and clone size reflect that table, while D and trimming were determined from the DNA. This sample gives about 19,000 clones in total; over 65% of them show up just once. 23% of the sample belongs to the ten largest clones.

CD4+ T cells from unexposed donors were collected before the COVID-19 pandemic (2011-2018). After 10 days of culture, CD4+ T cells were isolated with the EasySep CD4+ T cell isolation kit. Unexposed donor CD4+ T cells were tested for reactivity to SARS-CoV-2 S and N and four common cold coronavirus spike pools, as cell number allowed. Each well held roughly 2.1 million PBMCs cultured in IMDM containing 5% human AB serum and roughly 10 IU/ml IL-2. Half of the culture medium was replaced with fresh IL-2-containing medium on days 3 and 7. In general, every peptide culture condition was set up in three replicate wells. Leukapheresis product for the unexposed donors was bought commercially. PBMCs were isolated from leukapheresis product or whole blood by Ficoll-Paque PLUS gradient centrifugation. PBMCs were either cryopreserved at -140°C or used fresh in the expansion assay. The QIAamp Micro DNA Kit was used to extract genomic DNA from the CD4+ T cells.

The sample taken for sequencing was CD4+ T cells from PBMCs, cultured in vitro. This TCR was sampled from a human donor in good health. The rearranged chain carries TRBV27 and TRBJ2-2; the D gene is not confidently resolved. The CDR3 protein: CASRAFAGELFF. The sequenced DNA: TGTGCCAGCAGAGCGTTTGCCGGGGAGCTGTTTTTT.